This T cell receptor (beta chain) was captured in a study of cytomegalovirus exposure and HLA in healthy donors. Points from the study as a whole: Researchers counted around 180 TCR beta chains as cytomegalovirus-associated.

Sequenced by immunoSEQ multiplex PCR; TCRdb stores in-frame clones only, minus some. The profile covers a few hundred thousand clones, with less than 95% appearing a single time and 3.1% taken by the ten largest. The CDR3 is made up of 18 amino acids. Trimming cost V 2 bases and J 4 bases; bases outside gene matches: 14. Germline V gene sequence: CDR1 SNHLY, CDR2 FYNNEI. With regard to this clone: Its antigen remains unknown.

The V gene is TRBV2, the J gene TRBJ1-1; 9 bases are a match to TRBD1. The source is a young woman in good health and CMV-seronegative. Sequencing input: PBMCs. CDR3 DNA sequence: TGTGCCAGCAGTGAAATTAACAGGGGGCTGGGAAGTGGCACTGAAGCTTTCTTT. Translation gives CASSEINRGLGSGTEAFF.